A single count supports the clone carrying this T cell receptor (beta chain). Its antigen remains unknown. V was pared by 7 bases and J by 1 base, with 16 bases between. CDR1 LNHDA and CDR2 SQIVND come from the germline V gene (reference sequence). CDR3 size: 15 residues. The data were obtained in a study of T cell responses to AZD1222 COVID-19 vaccine. Across the study: Second-dose intervals of approximately 4 or approximately 12 weeks were pooled. Study conclusions and caveats: Most donors were white British and more were female, and clonal diversity was possibly underestimated. Nearly half of the spike-specific TCRs reportedly recognize variant regions that carry no mutations.

This table comes from immunoSEQ multiplex PCR, and its TCRdb copy is limited to in-frame clones, with some not included. The sample lists around 80,000 clones, 90% seen once, with roughly 5.2% in the top ten. Source: peripheral blood, taken on day 0 of AZD1222 vaccination. The V and J genes are TRBV19 and TRBJ1-1, with D possibly being TRBD1 (5 bases). This sequence was found in an adult in good health. CDR3 loop: CASNPPGLSNTEAFF. As DNA, the CDR3 is TGTGCCAGTAACCCCCCGGGACTGTCGAACACTGAAGCTTTCTTT.